The rows below give T cell receptor beta chains drawn from one sample of a study of cytomegalovirus exposure and HLA in healthy donors. This table comes from immunoSEQ multiplex PCR, and its TCRdb copy is limited to in-frame clones, with some not included. The sample carries tens of thousands of clones, approximately 80% recorded once. Sequencing was done on a sample of PBMCs. These receptors all come from a man in his 70s in good health and CMV-seropositive. Each CDR3 is given with its conserved first and last residue. Fields, in order: CDR3 DNA, CDR3 protein, J gene, D gene, clone size, V gene. The D gene is left open where the match is weak. Where a row states a size, it is once, few, many or the class of an expanded clone; other rows omit it.

TGTGCCAGCAGTGAGTCAGGGTGGGTGAGCAATCAGCCCCAGCATTTT,CASSESGWVSNQPQHF,TRBJ1-5,-,-,TRBV25-1
TGTGCCAGCTCACCAGGCCAAGCCTACAATGAGCAGTTCTTC,CASSPGQAYNEQFF,TRBJ2-1,-,-,TRBV18
TGTGCCAGCTCACGGGGTCTCGGGGACACTGAAGCTTTCTTT,CASSRGLGDTEAFF,TRBJ1-1,-,-,TRBV18
TGCGCCAGCAGCCAACTCCCTCTGGGGGCCTTTTACAATGAGCAGTTCTTC,CASSQLPLGAFYNEQFF,TRBJ2-1,-,-,TRBV4-1
TGTGCCAGCAGCATGGGACAGGAGAACACTGAAGCTTTCTTT,CASSMGQENTEAFF,TRBJ1-1,TRBD1,-,TRBV7-9
TGTGCCAGCAGCAGCCACCCCCGGGGGCGGGGGGGCCGAGAGACCCAGTACTTC,CASSSHPRGRGGRETQYF,TRBJ2-5,TRBD2,-,TRBV7-9
TGTGCCAGCAGCCCCGCCGGGGGTTCGTACGAGCAGTACTTC,CASSPAGGSYEQYF,TRBJ2-7,-,-,TRBV9
TGTGCCAGTCAAGCGAACAGGGGCGCCTCCTATGGCTACACCTTC,CASQANRGASYGYTF,TRBJ1-2,TRBD1,-,TRBV19
TGTGCCAGTCGGAGCTATAATTCACCCCTCCACTTT,CASRSYNSPLHF,TRBJ1-6,-,-,TRBV19
TGTGCCATCAGTGAGCAGACTAGCGGTAATTACAATGAGCAGTTCTTC,CAISEQTSGNYNEQFF,TRBJ2-1,TRBD2,-,TRBV10-3
TGTGCCAGCAGCCAAGATCCCCCGGGAGGGCGGACAGATACGCAGTATTTT,CASSQDPPGGRTDTQYF,TRBJ2-3,TRBD2,few,TRBV4-2
TGTGCCAGCAGTTCTTCCGGGACAGGGGAAGAGACCCAGTACTTC,CASSSSGTGEETQYF,TRBJ2-5,TRBD1,once,TRBV28
TGTGCCAGCAGCTTAGCGCAGGACAGGGGCTCCTACGAGCAGTACTTC,CASSLAQDRGSYEQYF,TRBJ2-7,TRBD1,-,TRBV7-8
TGCGCCAGCAGCCAGGCAGGGGGGTCGGCCAAAAACATTCAGTACTTC,CASSQAGGSAKNIQYF,TRBJ2-4,-,-,TRBV4-1
TGTGCCAGCAGCTTAAATGGGAGGGAGACCCAGTACTTC,CASSLNGRETQYF,TRBJ2-5,-,-,TRBV7-3
TGTGCCAGCTCACCAGGGGGGGGAAACATTCAGTACTTC,CASSPGGGNIQYF,TRBJ2-4,TRBD2,few,TRBV18
TGTGCCAGCAGAAGACAGGGGATCGAGCAGTACTTC,CASRRQGIEQYF,TRBJ2-7,TRBD1,once,TRBV28
TGTGCCAGCAGCGGTAGCGGGGGCCAGTCCTACGAGCAGTACTTC,CASSGSGGQSYEQYF,TRBJ2-7,TRBD2,-,TRBV7-9
TGTGCCACTGGGGGACAGGGGAAACACGAGCAGTACTTC,CATGGQGKHEQYF,TRBJ2-7,TRBD1,-,TRBV19
TGCGCCAGCAGCCAGGAATTTCGGACAGGGGGGGCAGATACGCAGTATTTT,CASSQEFRTGGADTQYF,TRBJ2-3,TRBD1,-,TRBV4-1
TGTGCCAGCAGCTTCGGGGGTCCCACCTACGAGCAGTACTTC,CASSFGGPTYEQYF,TRBJ2-7,-,-,TRBV7-9
TGTGCCAGTAGTATAGATCTCGGGCTAGCGGGGATGCCTTACAATGAGCAGTTCTTC,CASSIDLGLAGMPYNEQFF,TRBJ2-1,TRBD2,-,TRBV19
TGCAGCGTTGGCGGAGTAGGAGAGACCCAGTACTTC,CSVGGVGETQYF,TRBJ2-5,-,-,TRBV29-1
TGCAGCGTTTTGGGGGGACAGGGGCCCTCCTACGAGCAGTACTTC,CSVLGGQGPSYEQYF,TRBJ2-7,TRBD1,few,TRBV29-1
TGTGCCAGCAGTTGGCCCGTCTCTGGGGCCAACGTCCTGACTTTC,CASSWPVSGANVLTF,TRBJ2-6,-,-,TRBV6-6
TGTGCCAGCAGCTTGACAGGGAATCAGCCCCAGCATTTT,CASSLTGNQPQHF,TRBJ1-5,-,few,TRBV5-5
TGTGCCAGCAGCCTAACGGCAGGGGGTGCCAAAAACATTCAGTACTTC,CASSLTAGGAKNIQYF,TRBJ2-4,TRBD1,once,TRBV14
TGTGCCAGCAGCTTGGGGGGAAGGGGTGAGACCCAGTACTTC,CASSLGGRGETQYF,TRBJ2-5,-,few,TRBV7-9
TGTGCCAGCAGCCCTGGACAGGGTATCGCCAAAAACATTCAGTACTTC,CASSPGQGIAKNIQYF,TRBJ2-4,TRBD1,-,TRBV5-5
TGTGCCAGCAGTTACGCTAGCTATGTCGCAGATACGCAGTATTTT,CASSYASYVADTQYF,TRBJ2-3,-,-,TRBV6-7
TGTGCCAGCAGTGCGGGACAGGGGGCGCGGGCTAACTATGGCTACACCTTC,CASSAGQGARANYGYTF,TRBJ1-2,TRBD1,-,TRBV2
TGTGCCAGCAGCCCTTACACAGATACGCAGTATTTT,CASSPYTDTQYF,TRBJ2-3,-,once,TRBV7-2
TGTGCCATCAATCGAGCAACAGGGGAAAGAAACGGGGAGCTGTTTTTT,CAINRATGERNGELFF,TRBJ2-2,TRBD1,-,TRBV10-3
TGTGCTAGTGGTTTAGGTGCAGCGGGGGCCTACAATGAGCAGTTCTTC,CASGLGAAGAYNEQFF,TRBJ2-1,TRBD2,-,TRBV12-5
TGTGCCATCAGAGGTGGGACAGAGACAGATACGCAGTATTTT,CAIRGGTETDTQYF,TRBJ2-3,TRBD1,few,TRBV10-3
TGCGCCAGCAGCCGGGACAGTAGTAACTACGAGCAGTACTTC,CASSRDSSNYEQYF,TRBJ2-7,TRBD1,once,TRBV5-1
TGTGCCAGCAGCTCGCCGGGGACTAGCGGGAAGGGGCAGTACTTC,CASSSPGTSGKGQYF,TRBJ2-7,TRBD2,-,TRBV7-2
TGTGCCAGCAGCTTCCGGGACAGACCTAACTATGGCTACACCTTC,CASSFRDRPNYGYTF,TRBJ1-2,TRBD1,-,TRBV7-2
TGCGCCAGCAGCCAAGTAGGGGTCGAAGAGACCCAGTACTTC,CASSQVGVEETQYF,TRBJ2-5,-,-,TRBV4-3
TGTGCCAGCAGCTTAGCGGTGACAGGAGGTTGGGAGACCCAGTACTTC,CASSLAVTGGWETQYF,TRBJ2-5,-,-,TRBV7-9
TGTGCCAGCAGTGATTGGGCAGGACTCTACGAGCAGTACTTC,CASSDWAGLYEQYF,TRBJ2-7,-,-,TRBV2
TGTGCCAGCAGCATAAGGACTACCCCCCCGACCCAGTACTTC,CASSIRTTPPTQYF,TRBJ2-5,-,once,TRBV7-2
TGTGCCAGCAGCCCAGGGGTGAGCGGCTACACCTTC,CASSPGVSGYTF,TRBJ1-2,-,-,TRBV5-6
TGTGCCATCAGTGATTCCACAGGTGCCCAAGAGACCCAGTACTTC,CAISDSTGAQETQYF,TRBJ2-5,-,-,TRBV10-3
TGCGCCAGCACGGGCACGGGCGGGACTGAAGCTTTCTTT,CASTGTGGTEAFF,TRBJ1-1,-,-,TRBV5-1
TGTGCCATCGGGGCTAGCGGGGGGTATGGCACAGATACGCAGTATTTT,CAIGASGGYGTDTQYF,TRBJ2-3,TRBD2,once,TRBV10-3
TGTGCCAGCTCATATGGACTCAACCAAGAGACCCAGTACTTC,CASSYGLNQETQYF,TRBJ2-5,-,-,TRBV18
TGTGCCAGCAGCTTGGGGGACAGGGCTCCCTACCACGAGCAGTACTTC,CASSLGDRAPYHEQYF,TRBJ2-7,TRBD1,-,TRBV5-4